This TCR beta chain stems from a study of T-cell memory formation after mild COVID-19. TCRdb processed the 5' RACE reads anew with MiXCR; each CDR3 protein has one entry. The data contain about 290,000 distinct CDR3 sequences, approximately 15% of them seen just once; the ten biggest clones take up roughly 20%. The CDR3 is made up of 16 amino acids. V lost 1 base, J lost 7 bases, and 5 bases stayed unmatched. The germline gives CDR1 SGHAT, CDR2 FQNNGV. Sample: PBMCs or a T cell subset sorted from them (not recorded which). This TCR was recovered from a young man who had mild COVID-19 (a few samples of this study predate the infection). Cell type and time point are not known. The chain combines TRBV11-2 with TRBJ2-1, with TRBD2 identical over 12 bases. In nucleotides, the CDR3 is TGTGCCAGCAGCTTAGCCGGTGGACTAGCGGGGAATGAGCAGTTCTTC. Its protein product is CASSLAGGLAGNEQFF.